Shown below are 15 T cell receptor beta chains from a single sample sequenced in a study of sequential checkpoint blockade in melanoma. Treatment denoted: randomized to nivolumab then ipilimumab (arm A) or the reverse (arm B). Assay: immunoSEQ multiplex PCR; the TCRdb copy retains only in-frame clones and omits some. The sample includes around 10,000 clones, about 23% of them seen just once. Source: tumor tissue (inferred from file names), taken from a patient given nivolumab and ipilimumab in sequence. These receptors were taken from a human donor with melanoma.

The V call is TRBV7-7, the J call TRBJ1-1; D call uncertain. V shed 0 bases and J shed 0 bases, with 11 bases lying between them. The CDR3 runs to 16 residues. Per the germline V gene, CDR1 is SSHAT and CDR2 is FNYEAQ (reference sequence). The DNA for the CDR3 is TGTGCCAGCAGCTTAGCGAACCCTGCGATGAACACTGAAGCTTTCTTT. The encoded protein is CASSLANPAMNTEAFF.

This sequence joins TRBV5-1 and TRBJ2-3; 9 bases match TRBD2. Germline CDR1 is SGHRS and CDR2 is YFSETQ. J was trimmed by 2 bases and V by 0 bases; bases with no gene match: 4. This CDR3 comprises 16 residues. The CDR3: CASSLEGGGATDTQYF. Written as DNA, the CDR3 is TGCGCCAGCAGCTTGGAGGGCGGGGGGGCCACAGATACGCAGTATTTT.

Of note for this clone: Germline is not matched at one junction end, which may reflect a read error. The chain employs TRBV6-8 and TRBJ1-1, with 7 bases lining up with TRBD1. CDR3 size: 19 residues. The V gene's germline CDR1 is MNHGY and CDR2 SAAAGT. The CDR3 nucleotides are TGTGCCATCAGTGTCAGGTTTCGAGACAGGGAGGTGATGAACACTGAAGCTTTCTTT. It is translated as CAISVRFRDREVMNTEAFF.

This clone is medium-sized (0.01 to 0.1%). V gene TRBV11-3 combines with J gene TRBJ1-6; perhaps TRBD1 as D (5 bases). Trimming pared 1 base from V and 8 bases from J, leaving 12 bases between. Germline CDR1 and CDR2: SGHNT and YENEEA. The CDR3 totals 15 residues. CDR3 in amino acids: CASSLVGVGHSPLHF. The CDR3 region has the DNA TGTGCCAGCAGCTTAGTCGGGGTGGGGCATTCACCCCTCCACTTT. Supplemented by reference TRBV11-3 and TRBJ1-6, the full variable domain reads EAGVVQSPRYKIIEKKQPVAFWCNPISGHNTLYWYLQNLGQGPELLIRYENEEAVDDSQLPKDRFSAERLKGVDSTLKIQPAELGDSAVYLCASSLVGVGHSPLHFGNGTRLTVT.

This clone was detected only a few times. V usage is TRBV9 and J usage is TRBJ1-6; D remains unclear. The CDR3 has 14 amino acids. CDR1 is SGDLS and CDR2 is YYNGEE in the germline V gene. V lost 8 bases to trimming and J lost 8 bases, with 17 bases between them. The CDR3 nucleotides are TGTGCCAGTGCCGTTCTATCCCAGGATTCACCCCTCCACTTT. Its protein is CASAVLSQDSPLHF.

This clone was observed many times. The chain is built from TRBV28 and TRBJ1-2, with a possible D match to TRBD1 (5 bases). This CDR3 contains 15 residues. V gave up 1 base and J gave up 6 bases, with 15 bases separating them. Germline V CDR1 and CDR2: MDHEN, SYDVKM. The CDR3 DNA reads as TGTGCCAGCAGTTTATCTGTAGGGGAATATCATGGCTACACCTTC. Translated, it gives CASSLSVGEYHGYTF.

This clone appeared a few times. The rearrangement links TRBV6-8 to TRBJ2-2, with 10 bases aligning to TRBD2. V dropped 10 bases and J dropped 3; count of bases not matched to a gene: 5. There are 14 residues in the CDR3. Germline V lookup: CDR1 MNHGY, CDR2 SAAAGT. The CDR3 loop is CATLAGAYTGELFF. DNA for the CDR3: TGTGCCACTCTAGCGGGGGCCTACACCGGGGAGCTGTTTTTT.

This clone was found a few times. The chain links TRBV19 to TRBJ2-3; D gene ambiguous. CDR3 length: 13 residues. Germline V gene data show CDR1 as LNHDA and CDR2 as SQIVND (reference sequence). The V and J ends lost 8 bases and 2 bases respectively, with 11 bases between them. The CDR3 DNA is TGTGCCAGTGAGGACCCGTACACAGATACGCAGTATTTT. It is translated as CASEDPYTDTQYF.

The V gene is TRBV6-8, the J gene TRBJ2-7; D might be TRBD1 or TRBD2, each matching 5 bases. This CDR3 has 15 residues. CDR1 and CDR2 from the germline V gene are MNHGY and SAAAGT. Between the trimmed V and J ends, which lost 6 bases and 2 bases, there was a span of 17 bases. The DNA of the CDR3 is TGTGCCAGCAGCCCCCGGGACGGGATTACCTACGAGCAGTACTTC. Residues: CASSPRDGITYEQYF.

The chain combines TRBV19 with TRBJ1-5; possible D gene TRBD1, 6 bases. The length of the CDR3 is 17 residues. Deletions cut 3 bases from V and 0 bases from J, with 15 bases between. Germline CDR1 is LNHDA and CDR2 is SQIVND (reference sequence). CDR3 DNA: TGTGCCAGTAGTATCATTTCAGGGGACCTTAGCAATCAGCCCCAGCATTTT. As protein: CASSIISGDLSNQPQHF.

This clone was seen only a few times. The chain links TRBV6-8 to TRBJ1-1, with D perhaps matching TRBD1 (6 bases). Germline-derived CDR1 and CDR2 are MNHGY and SAAAGT. The CDR3 spans 13 residues. V was shortened by 7 bases and J by 4 bases, with 13 bases between the two germline ends. CDR3 in amino acids: CASTLGGITEAFF. The DNA of the CDR3 is TGTGCCAGCACCTTAGGGGGGATCACTGAAGCTTTCTTT.

The gene calls are TRBV6-8 and TRBJ1-5; TRBD1 might be the D (6 bases). CDR1 is MNHGY and CDR2 is SAAAGT in the germline V gene. V was pared by 7 bases and J by 5 bases, with 15 bases between. The CDR3 is made up of 14 amino acids. The CDR3 protein is CASNGGATDQPQHF. The CDR3 nucleotides are TGTGCCAGCAATGGGGGGGCGACGGATCAGCCCCAGCATTTT.

In this sample, this clone turned up a few times. This rearrangement joins TRBV7-4 to TRBJ1-2; D is possibly TRBD1 (5 bases). The CDR3 loop spans 13 amino acids. V was trimmed by 1 base and J by 8 bases, leaving 11 bases between them. CDR1 and CDR2 from the germline V gene are SGHVT and SQSDAQ. CDR3 protein: CASSLVRVEGYTF. The CDR3 bases are TGTGCCAGCAGCTTAGTCAGGGTAGAGGGCTACACCTTC. Complete variable domain (other parts from reference TRBV7-4 and TRBJ1-2): GAGVSQSPRYKVAKRGRDVALRCDSISGHVTLYWYRQTLGQGSEVLTYSQSDAQRDKSGRPSGRFSAERPERSVSTLKIQRTEQGDSAVYLCASSLVRVEGYTFGSGTRLTVV.

This clone has more than one count but fewer than ten. The CDR3 is CASTRLAGDEQFF. CDR3 nucleotide sequence: TGTGCCAGCACCCGTCTGGCGGGGGATGAGCAGTTCTTC. This chain links TRBV6-8 with TRBJ2-1, with 7 bases fitting TRBD2. With 7 bases clipped from V and 8 bases from J, the junction kept 8 bases outside the gene matches. The CDR3 loop spans 13 amino acids. Per germline, CDR1 MNHGY and CDR2 SAAAGT.

This clone has a handful of counts. The chain employs TRBV9 and TRBJ2-7, with 12 bases fitting TRBD2. Germline assignment: CDR1 SGDLS and CDR2 YYNGEE. V lost 4 bases, J lost 6 bases, and 8 bases stayed unmatched. The CDR3 extends over 15 amino acids. CDR3 sequence reads: CASSLVRLAGVEQYF. CDR3 nucleotide sequence: TGTGCCAGCAGCTTAGTTCGACTAGCGGGGGTCGAGCAGTACTTC.